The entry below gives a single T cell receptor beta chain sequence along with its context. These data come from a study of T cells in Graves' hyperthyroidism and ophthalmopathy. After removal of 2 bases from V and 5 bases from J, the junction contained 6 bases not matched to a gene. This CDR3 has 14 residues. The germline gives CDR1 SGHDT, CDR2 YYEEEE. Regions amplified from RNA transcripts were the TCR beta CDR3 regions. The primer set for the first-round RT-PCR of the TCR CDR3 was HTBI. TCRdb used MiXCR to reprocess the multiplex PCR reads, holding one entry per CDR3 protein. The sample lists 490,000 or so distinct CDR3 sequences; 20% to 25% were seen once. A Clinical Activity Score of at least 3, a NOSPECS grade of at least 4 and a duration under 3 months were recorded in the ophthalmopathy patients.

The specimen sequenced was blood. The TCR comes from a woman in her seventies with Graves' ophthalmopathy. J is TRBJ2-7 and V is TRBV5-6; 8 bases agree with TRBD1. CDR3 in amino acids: CASSLVSGGHEQYF. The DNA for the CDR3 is TGTGCCAGCAGCTTAGTCTCAGGGGGCCACGAGCAGTACTTC.